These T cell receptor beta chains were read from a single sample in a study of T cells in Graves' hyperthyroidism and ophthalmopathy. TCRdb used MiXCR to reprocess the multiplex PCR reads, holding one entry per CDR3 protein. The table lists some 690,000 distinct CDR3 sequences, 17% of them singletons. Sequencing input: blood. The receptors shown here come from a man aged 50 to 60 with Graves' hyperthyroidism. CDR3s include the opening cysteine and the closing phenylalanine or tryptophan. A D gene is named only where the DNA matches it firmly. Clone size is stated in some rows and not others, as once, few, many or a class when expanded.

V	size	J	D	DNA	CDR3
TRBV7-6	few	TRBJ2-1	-	TGTGCCAGCAGCTTAGATTATTACGTAGATGAGCAGTTCTTC	CASSLDYYVDEQFF
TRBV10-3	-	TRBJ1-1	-	TGTGCCATTAGAGGCCCCGGAGCTGAAGCTTTCTTT	CAIRGPGAEAFF
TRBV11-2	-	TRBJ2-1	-	TGTGCCAGCAGCTTTTTGCAGGGTAGCTACAATGAGCAGTTCTTC	CASSFLQGSYNEQFF
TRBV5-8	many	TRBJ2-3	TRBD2	TGTGCCAGCGTCCCTAGCGGAAGCACAGATACGCAGTATTTT	CASVPSGSTDTQYF
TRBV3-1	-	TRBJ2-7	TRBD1	TGTGCCAGCAGCCAAGTGACAGGGCCCTACGAGCAGTACTTC	CASSQVTGPYEQYF
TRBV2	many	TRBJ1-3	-	TGTGCCAGCAGTAATGCGCGGATATCTGGAAACACCATATATTTT	CASSNARISGNTIYF
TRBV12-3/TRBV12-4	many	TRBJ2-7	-	TGTGCCAGCAGTACCGGGACTCGCTACGAGCAGTACTTC	CASSTGTRYEQYF
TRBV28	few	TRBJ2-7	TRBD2	TGTGCCAGCAGTTTCTATCGGGGGGGGATCCACGAGCAGTACTTC	CASSFYRGGIHEQYF
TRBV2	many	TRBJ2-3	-	TGTGCCAGCAGTGTTGGCGGATCGAGCACAGATACGCAGTATTTT	CASSVGGSSTDTQYF
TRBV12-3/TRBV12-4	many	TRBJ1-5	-	TGTGCCAGCACCCGGGACAGCAATCAGCCCCAGCATTTT	CASTRDSNQPQHF
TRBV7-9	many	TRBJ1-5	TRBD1	TGTGCCAGCAGCTTAGGATCAGGGGGGAGTAATCAGCCCCAGCATTTT	CASSLGSGGSNQPQHF
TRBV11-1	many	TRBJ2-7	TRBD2	TGTGCCAGCAGCGTGACTAGCGGCTACGAGCAGTACTTC	CASSVTSGYEQYF
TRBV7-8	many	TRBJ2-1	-	TGTGCCAGCAGCTTATATAGGGGGGGGCGTAATAATGAGCAGTTCTTC	CASSLYRGGRNNEQFF
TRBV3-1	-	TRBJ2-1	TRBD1	TGTGCCAGCAGCTCAGACAGGGGATTCTACAATGAGCAGTTCTTC	CASSSDRGFYNEQFF
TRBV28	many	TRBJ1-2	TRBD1	TGTGCCAGCAGTTTATTAGGGACAGGTTCCAATAACTATGGCTACACCTTC	CASSLLGTGSNNYGYTF
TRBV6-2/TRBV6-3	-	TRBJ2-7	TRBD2	TGTGCCAGCAGCCGAAGACTAGCGGGAGGCTACGAGCAGTGCTTC	CASSRRLAGGYEQCF
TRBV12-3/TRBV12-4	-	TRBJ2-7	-	TGTGCCAGCCCCTCGGGAAACGAGCAGTACTTC	CASPSGNEQYF
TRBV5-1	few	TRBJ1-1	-	TGCGCCAGCAGCTTAAGGGACGCATGGTCTGAAGCTTTCTTT	CASSLRDAWSEAFF
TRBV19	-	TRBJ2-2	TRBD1	TGTGCCAGTACCATAGGACAGGGCACCGGGGGGCTGTTTTTT	CASTIGQGTGGLFF
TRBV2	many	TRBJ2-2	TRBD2	TGTGCCAGCAGTGGCACTAGCGGGAGCGTCGGGGAGCTGTTTTTT	CASSGTSGSVGELFF
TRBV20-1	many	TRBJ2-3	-	TGCAGTGCCAACCTCAACGCAGGGTTGGTGAGCACAGATACGCAGTATTTT	CSANLNAGLVSTDTQYF
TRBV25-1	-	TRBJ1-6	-	TGTGCCAGCAGTGCACAGTTTAATTCACCCCTCCACTTT	CASSAQFNSPLHF
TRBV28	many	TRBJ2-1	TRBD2	TGTGCCAGCAGTCGCAGACAGGGGACTAGCGGCTCCTTGTGGGCCAATGAGCAGTTCTTC	CASSRRQGTSGSLWANEQFF
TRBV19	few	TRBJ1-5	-	TGTGCCACCATTGGGGGAAGAGCGGGTCAGCCCCAGCATTTT	CATIGGRAGQPQHF
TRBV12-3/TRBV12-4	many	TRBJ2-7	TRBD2	TGTGCCAGCAGTTTCGGCGGGAGGAATAACGAGCAGTACTTC	CASSFGGRNNEQYF
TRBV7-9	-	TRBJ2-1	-	TGTGCCAGCAGCGGTCCGGGCGGCTCCTACAATGAGCAGTTCTTC	CASSGPGGSYNEQFF
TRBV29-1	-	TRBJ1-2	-	TGCAGCGTTGTGCCCGGAAGGATCTATGGCTACACCTTC	CSVVPGRIYGYTF
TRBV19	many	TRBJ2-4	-	TGTGCCAGTAGTATGTCGGGAAGTCGTGGAGACATTCAGTACTTC	CASSMSGSRGDIQYF
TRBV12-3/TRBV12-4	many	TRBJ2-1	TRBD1	TGTGCCAGCAGCCCCGGGACAGGAGTTTACAATGAGCAGTTCTTC	CASSPGTGVYNEQFF
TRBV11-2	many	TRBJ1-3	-	TGTGCCAGCAGCTTATGGGGGGGCTCTGGAAACACCATATATTTT	CASSLWGGSGNTIYF
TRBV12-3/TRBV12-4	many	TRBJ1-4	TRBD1	TGTGCCAGCAGTTCCGGGACAGGGGGTCTTAGTGAAAAACTGTTTTTT	CASSSGTGGLSEKLFF
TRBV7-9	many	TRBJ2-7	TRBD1	TGTGCCAGTGCCGGGACAGGGTCCTACGAGCAGTACTTC	CASAGTGSYEQYF
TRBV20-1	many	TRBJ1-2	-	TGCAGTGCCCGGGACTCACAGAACTATGGCTACACCTTC	CSARDSQNYGYTF
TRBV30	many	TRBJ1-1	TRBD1	TGTGCCTGGATCGGAGGACAGGGATGGGACACTGAAGCTTTCTTT	CAWIGGQGWDTEAFF
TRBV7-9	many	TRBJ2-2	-	TGTGCCAGCAGCTTTCTACGGGTTACGAACACCGGGGAGCTGTTTTTT	CASSFLRVTNTGELFF
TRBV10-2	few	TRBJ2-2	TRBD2	TGCGCCAGCAGACTAGCGGGGCGCACCGGGGAGCTGTTTTTT	CASRLAGRTGELFF
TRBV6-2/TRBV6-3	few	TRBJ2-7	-	TGTGCCAGCAGTTACCTAGGTGGACCTTACGAGCAGTACTTC	CASSYLGGPYEQYF
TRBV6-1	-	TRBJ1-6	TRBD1	TGTGCCAGCAGCCCAACGGGACAGCATTCACCCCTCCACTTT	CASSPTGQHSPLHF
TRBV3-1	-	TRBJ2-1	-	TGTGCCAGCAGCCAAGAAGGAGAATGGGCTAGTGAGCAGTTCTTC	CASSQEGEWASEQFF
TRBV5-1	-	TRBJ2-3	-	TGCGCCAGCAGCTCGACCGCTAGCACAGATACGCAGTATTTT	CASSSTASTDTQYF
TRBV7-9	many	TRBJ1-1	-	TGTGCCAGCAGCTTAGTGCCAGGCCCGAACACTGAAGCTTTCTTT	CASSLVPGPNTEAFF
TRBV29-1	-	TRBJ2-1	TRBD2	TGCAGCGTTCTCGGACTAGGAGATGAGCAGTTCTTC	CSVLGLGDEQFF
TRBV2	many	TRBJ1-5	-	TGTGCCAGCAGTGAAGAGACTAAGCAGCCCCAGCATTTT	CASSEETKQPQHF
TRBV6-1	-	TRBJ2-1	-	TGTGCCAGCAGTAAAGTAAGGTCCGGCGATGAGCAGTTCTTC	CASSKVRSGDEQFF
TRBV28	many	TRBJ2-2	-	TGTGCCACCCTCCCTGGGGGGAACACCGGGGAGCTGTTTTTT	CATLPGGNTGELFF
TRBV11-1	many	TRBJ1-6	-	TGTGCCAGCAGCTTCGGCAGGGGCGACAATTCACCCCTCCACTTT	CASSFGRGDNSPLHF
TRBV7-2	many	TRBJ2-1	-	TGTGCCAGCAGCTTAGTCGGCGGAACCTACAATGAGCAGTTCTTC	CASSLVGGTYNEQFF
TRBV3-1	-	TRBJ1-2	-	TGTGCCAGCAGCCAAGAACCCGGAGACTATGGCTACACCTTC	CASSQEPGDYGYTF